Here is one T cell receptor beta chain with its context. The data stem from a study of PD-L1 blockade in urothelial cancer. Time point denoted: peripheral blood 6 weeks after treatment start. Some clones are missing from TCRdb's copy, which holds only in-frame ones; the method was immunoSEQ multiplex PCR. The table records about 90,000 clones, approximately 87% of them present only once. The ends were cut back, 3 bases at V and 10 bases at J, with 17 bases in the middle. The germline gives CDR1 SNHLY, CDR2 FYNNEI. The CDR3 covers 14 residues. The V call is TRBV2, the J call TRBJ2-3; D gene ambiguous. This sequence originates from a man between 65 and 79 years old with urothelial cancer. Specimen: PBMCs, collected around atezolizumab (anti-PD-L1) treatment. CDR3 residues: CASSDFSNSSPQYF. The CDR3 nucleotides read TGTGCCAGCAGTGATTTCAGTAACAGCAGCCCGCAGTATTTT.